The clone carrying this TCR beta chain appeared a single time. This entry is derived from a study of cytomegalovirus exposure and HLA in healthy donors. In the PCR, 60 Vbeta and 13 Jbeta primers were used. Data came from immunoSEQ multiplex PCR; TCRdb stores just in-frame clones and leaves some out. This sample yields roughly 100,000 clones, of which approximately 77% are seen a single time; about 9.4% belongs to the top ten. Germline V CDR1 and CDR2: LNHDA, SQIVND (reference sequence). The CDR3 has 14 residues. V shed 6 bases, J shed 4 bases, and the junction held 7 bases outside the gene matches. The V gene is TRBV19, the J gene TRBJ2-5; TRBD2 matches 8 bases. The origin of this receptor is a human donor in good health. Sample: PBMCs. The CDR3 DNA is TGTGCCAGTAGGGGGGACGGGAGGGGAGAGACCCAGTACTTC. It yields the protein CASRGDGRGETQYF.